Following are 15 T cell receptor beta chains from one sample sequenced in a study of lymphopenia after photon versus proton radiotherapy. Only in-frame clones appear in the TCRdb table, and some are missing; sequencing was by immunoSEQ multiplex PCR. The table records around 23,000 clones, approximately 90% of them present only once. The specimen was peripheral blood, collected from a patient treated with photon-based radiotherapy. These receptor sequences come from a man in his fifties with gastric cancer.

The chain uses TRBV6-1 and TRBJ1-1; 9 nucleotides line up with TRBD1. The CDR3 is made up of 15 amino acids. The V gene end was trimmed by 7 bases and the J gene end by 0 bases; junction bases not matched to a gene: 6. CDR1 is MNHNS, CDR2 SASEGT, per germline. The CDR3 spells CASTGTGIMNTEAFF. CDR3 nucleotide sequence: TGTGCCAGCACGGGGACAGGGATCATGAACACTGAAGCTTTCTTT.

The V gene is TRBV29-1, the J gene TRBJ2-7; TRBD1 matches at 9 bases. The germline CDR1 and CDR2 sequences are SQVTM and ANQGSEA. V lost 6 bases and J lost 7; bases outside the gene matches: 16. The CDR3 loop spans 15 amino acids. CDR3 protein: CSVLDRGTAKGEQYF. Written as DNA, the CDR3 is TGCAGCGTCTTGGACAGGGGCACTGCCAAAGGTGAGCAGTACTTC.

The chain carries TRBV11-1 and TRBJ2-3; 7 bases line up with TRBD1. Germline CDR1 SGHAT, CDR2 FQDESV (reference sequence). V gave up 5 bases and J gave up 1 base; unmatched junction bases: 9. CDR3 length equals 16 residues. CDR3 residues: CASSPRDRSGTDTQYF. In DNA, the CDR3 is TGTGCCAGCAGCCCTCGGGACAGATCAGGCACAGATACGCAGTATTTT. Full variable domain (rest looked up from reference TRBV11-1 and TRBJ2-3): EAEVAQSPRYKITEKSQAVAFWCDPISGHATLYWYRQILGQGPELLVQFQDESVVDDSQLPKDRFSAERLKGVDSTLKIQPAELGDSAMYLCASSPRDRSGTDTQYFGPGTRLTVL.

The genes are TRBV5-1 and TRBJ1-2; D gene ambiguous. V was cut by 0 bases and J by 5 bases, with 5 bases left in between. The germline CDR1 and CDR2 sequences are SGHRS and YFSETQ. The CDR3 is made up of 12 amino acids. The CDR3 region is CASSLAGYGYTF. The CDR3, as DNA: TGCGCCAGCAGCTTGGCCGGGTATGGCTACACCTTC.

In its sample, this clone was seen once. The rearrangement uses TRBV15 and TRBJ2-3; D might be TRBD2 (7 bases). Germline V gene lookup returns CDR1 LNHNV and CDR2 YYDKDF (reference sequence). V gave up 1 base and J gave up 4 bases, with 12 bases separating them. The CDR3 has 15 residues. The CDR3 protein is CATSRAGGRADTQYF. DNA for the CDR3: TGTGCCACCAGCAGAGCGGGGGGCCGGGCAGATACGCAGTATTTT. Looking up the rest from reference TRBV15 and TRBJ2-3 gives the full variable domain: DAMVIQNPRYQVTQFGKPVTLSCSQTLNHNVMYWYQQKSSQAPKLLFHYYDKDFNNEADTPDNFQSRRPNTSFCFLDIRSPGLGDTAMYLCATSRAGGRADTQYFGPGTRLTVL.

The CDR3 nucleotides read TGTGCCAGCAGCTTGGGGGACATGAACACTGAAGCTTTCTTT. Amino acids: CASSLGDMNTEAFF. V usage is TRBV5-4 and J usage is TRBJ1-1; D may be TRBD1 (6 bases). Germline loops: CDR1 SGHNT, CDR2 YYREEE (reference sequence). The ends were cut back, 0 bases at V and 0 bases at J, with 6 bases in the middle. This CDR3 contains 14 residues.

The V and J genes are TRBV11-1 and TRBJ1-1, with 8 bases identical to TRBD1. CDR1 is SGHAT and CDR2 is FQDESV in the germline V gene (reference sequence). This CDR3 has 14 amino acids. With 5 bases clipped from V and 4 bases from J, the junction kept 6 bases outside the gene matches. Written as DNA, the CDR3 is TGTGCCAGCAGCCCCCGTCAGGGGGCCACTGAAGCTTTCTTT. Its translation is CASSPRQGATEAFF.

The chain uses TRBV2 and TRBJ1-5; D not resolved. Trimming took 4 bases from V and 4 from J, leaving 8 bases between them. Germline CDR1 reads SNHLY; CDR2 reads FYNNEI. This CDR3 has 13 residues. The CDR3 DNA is TGTGCCAGCAGTGTCGAGGAAAATCAGCCCCAGCATTTT. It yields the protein CASSVEENQPQHF.

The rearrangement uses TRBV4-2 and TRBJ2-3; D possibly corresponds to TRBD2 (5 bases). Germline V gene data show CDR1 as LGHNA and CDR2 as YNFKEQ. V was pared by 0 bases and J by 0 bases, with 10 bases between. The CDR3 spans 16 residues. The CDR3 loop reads CASSQEGRASTDTQYF. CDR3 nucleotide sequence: TGTGCCAGCAGCCAAGAAGGGCGGGCTAGCACAGATACGCAGTATTTT.

As DNA, the CDR3 is TGTGCCAGCAGCCGCAGGGGCCAACAATGGGAGACCCAGTACTTC. Its protein product is CASSRRGQQWETQYF. V gene TRBV5-6 combines with J gene TRBJ2-5, with D perhaps TRBD1 (6 bases). CDR3 length: 15 residues. CDR1 and CDR2 from the germline V gene are SGHDT and YYEEEE. Between the trimmed V and J ends, which lost 4 bases and 5 bases, there was a span of 18 bases. Drawing the rest from reference TRBV5-6 and TRBJ2-5, the complete variable domain is DAGVTQSPTHLIKTRGQQVTLRCSPKSGHDTVSWYQQALGQGPQFIFQYYEEEERQRGNFPDRFSGHQFPNYSSELNVNALLLGDSALYLCASSRRGQQWETQYFGPGTRLLVL.

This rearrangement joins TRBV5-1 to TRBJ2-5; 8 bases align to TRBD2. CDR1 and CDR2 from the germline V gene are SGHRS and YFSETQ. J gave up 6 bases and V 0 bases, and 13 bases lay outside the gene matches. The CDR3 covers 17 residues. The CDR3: CASSLEPGLDRGQTQYF. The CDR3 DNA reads TGCGCCAGCAGCTTGGAACCGGGACTAGATAGGGGTCAGACCCAGTACTTC.

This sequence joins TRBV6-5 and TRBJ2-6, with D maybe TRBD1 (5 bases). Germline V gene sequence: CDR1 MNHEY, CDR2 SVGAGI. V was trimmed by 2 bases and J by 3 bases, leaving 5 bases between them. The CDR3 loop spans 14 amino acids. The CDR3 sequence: CASSYRGGANVLTF. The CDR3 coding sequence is TGTGCCAGCAGTTACAGGGGTGGGGCCAACGTCCTGACTTTC.

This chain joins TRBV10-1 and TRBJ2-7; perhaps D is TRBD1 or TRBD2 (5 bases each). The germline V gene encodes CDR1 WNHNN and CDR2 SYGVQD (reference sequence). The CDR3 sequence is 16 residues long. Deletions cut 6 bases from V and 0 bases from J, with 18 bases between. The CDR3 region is CASSPRLGTASYEQYF. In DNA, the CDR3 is TGCGCCAGCAGCCCCCGTTTAGGGACCGCCTCCTACGAGCAGTACTTC.

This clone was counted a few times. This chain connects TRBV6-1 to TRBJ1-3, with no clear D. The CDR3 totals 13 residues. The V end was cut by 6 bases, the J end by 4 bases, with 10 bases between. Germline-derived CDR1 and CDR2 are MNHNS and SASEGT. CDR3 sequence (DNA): TGTGCCAGCAGCGCCCTGGGAGGAAACACCATATATTTT. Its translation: CASSALGGNTIYF.

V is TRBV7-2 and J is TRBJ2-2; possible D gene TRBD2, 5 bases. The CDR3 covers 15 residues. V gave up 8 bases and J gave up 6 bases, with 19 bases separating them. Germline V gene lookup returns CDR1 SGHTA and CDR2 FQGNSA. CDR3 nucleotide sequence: TGTGCCAGCTCCCCCGCGGGCAGCCGGTCCGGGGAGCTGTTTTTT. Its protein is CASSPAGSRSGELFF. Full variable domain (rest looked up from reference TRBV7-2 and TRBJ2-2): GAGVSQSPSNKVTEKGKDVELRCDPISGHTALYWYRQSLGQGLEFLIYFQGNSAPDKSGLPSDRFSAERTGGSVSTLTIQRTQQEDSAVYLCASSPAGSRSGELFFGEGSRLTVL.